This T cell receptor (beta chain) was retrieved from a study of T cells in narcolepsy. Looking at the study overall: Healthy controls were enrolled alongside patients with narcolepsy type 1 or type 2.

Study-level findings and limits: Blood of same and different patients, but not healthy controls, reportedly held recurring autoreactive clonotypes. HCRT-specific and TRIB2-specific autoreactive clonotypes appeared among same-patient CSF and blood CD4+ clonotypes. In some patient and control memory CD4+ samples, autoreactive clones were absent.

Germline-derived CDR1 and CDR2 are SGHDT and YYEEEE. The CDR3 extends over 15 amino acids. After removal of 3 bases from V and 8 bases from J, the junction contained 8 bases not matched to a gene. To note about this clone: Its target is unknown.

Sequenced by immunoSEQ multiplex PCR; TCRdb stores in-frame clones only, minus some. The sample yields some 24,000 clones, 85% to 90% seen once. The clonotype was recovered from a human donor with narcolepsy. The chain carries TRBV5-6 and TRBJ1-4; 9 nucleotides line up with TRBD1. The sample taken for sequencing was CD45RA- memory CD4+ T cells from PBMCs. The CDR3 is CASSWGQGGKEKLFF. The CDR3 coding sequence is TGTGCCAGCAGCTGGGGACAGGGCGGTAAAGAAAAACTGTTTTTT.